This is a list of T cell receptor beta chains from one sample in a study of blood T cells in healthy people across ages. TCRdb redid the calling of the 5' RACE reads with MiXCR, one entry per CDR3 protein. There are about 620,000 distinct CDR3 sequences in the sample; approximately 52% occur only once, and about 13% lies in the top ten. The sample was blood. Source of these receptors: a woman older than 75 in good health. CDR3s include the opening cysteine and the closing phenylalanine or tryptophan. A D gene is named only where the DNA matches it firmly. The size field is filled for only some rows; it gives once, few, many or a size class.

>NA|TRBV5-1|TRBJ2-5|many
TGCGCCAGCAGCTTGAGGTCCCAAGAGACCCAGTACTTC
CASSLRSQETQYF
>NA|TRBV18|TRBJ1-6|NA
TGTGCCAGCTCACCACCGAATGGCCAGGGTGGGAATTCACCCCTCCACTTT
CASSPPNGQGGNSPLHF
>NA|TRBV27|TRBJ2-1|many
TGTGCCAGCAGTTTCGGAGGGATCGCCTACAATGAGCAGTTCTTC
CASSFGGIAYNEQFF
>TRBD1|TRBV29-1|TRBJ2-1|many
TGCAGCTTTGGCAGGGGGCCGACCTACAATGAGCAGTTCTTC
CSFGRGPTYNEQFF
>NA|TRBV7-2|TRBJ1-6|many
TGTGCCAGCAGCTCAGGGCCAGCCCTCCACTTT
CASSSGPALHF
>NA|TRBV14|TRBJ1-2|NA
TGTGCCAGCAGCCAAGATTTAGAGAGTGGCTACACCTTC
CASSQDLESGYTF
>NA|TRBV29-1|TRBJ2-3|NA
TGCAGCGTTGTCGGGACTGGCACAGATACGCAGTATTTT
CSVVGTGTDTQYF
>NA|TRBV28|TRBJ1-5|few
TGTGCCAGCAACGCCCTGGGGGCACAGGGTAGCAATCAGCCCCTGCATTTT
CASNALGAQGSNQPLHF
>NA|TRBV12-3/TRBV12-4|TRBJ1-1|NA
TGTGCCAGCAGTTTTGGTTTGGACAGACCGCCTGAAGCTTTCTTT
CASSFGLDRPPEAFF
>NA|TRBV12-3/TRBV12-4|TRBJ2-3|once
TGTGCCAGCACTAGTGGGTGGACAGATACGCAGTATTTT
CASTSGWTDTQYF
>NA|TRBV20-1|TRBJ1-2|NA
TGCAGTGCTAGAGGGGTTACAGGGTCAGGTGGCTACACCTTC
CSARGVTGSGGYTF
>NA|TRBV7-2|TRBJ2-1|NA
TGTGCCAGCAGCTTAGGGGGGTCTAGTCGGAAAAGAGTGTTCTTC
CASSLGGSSRKRVFF
>NA|TRBV12-3/TRBV12-4|TRBJ1-1|NA
TGTGCCAGCGGAGAGTGGGCTGAAGCTTTCTTT
CASGEWAEAFF